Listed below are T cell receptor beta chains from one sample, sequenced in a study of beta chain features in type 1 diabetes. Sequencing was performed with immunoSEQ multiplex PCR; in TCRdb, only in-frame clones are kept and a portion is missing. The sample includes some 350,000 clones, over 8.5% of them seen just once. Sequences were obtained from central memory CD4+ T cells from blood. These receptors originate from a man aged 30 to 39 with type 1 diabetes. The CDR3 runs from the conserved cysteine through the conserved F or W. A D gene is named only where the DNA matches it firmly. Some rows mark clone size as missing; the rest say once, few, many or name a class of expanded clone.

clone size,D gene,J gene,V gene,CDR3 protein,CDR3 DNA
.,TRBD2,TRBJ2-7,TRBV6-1,CASSEYGTSGKVTYEQYF,TGTGCCAGCAGTGAATATGGGACTAGCGGGAAGGTGACCTACGAGCAGTACTTC
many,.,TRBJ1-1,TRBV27,CASSPGFMNTEAFF,TGTGCCAGCAGTCCTGGCTTCATGAACACTGAAGCTTTCTTT
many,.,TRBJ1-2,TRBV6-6,CAIGGLNYGYTF,TGTGCTATTGGGGGCCTTAACTATGGCTACACCTTC
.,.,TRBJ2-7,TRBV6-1,CASSVQAGGAYEQYF,TGTGCCAGCAGTGTGCAAGCGGGCGGTGCCTACGAGCAGTACTTC
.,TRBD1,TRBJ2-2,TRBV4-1,CASSQGQGRTGELFF,TGCGCCAGCAGCCAGGGACAGGGGAGAACCGGGGAGCTGTTTTTT
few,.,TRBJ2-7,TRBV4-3,CASSQEGGAFYEQYF,TGCGCCAGCAGCCAAGAAGGGGGAGCGTTCTACGAGCAGTACTTC
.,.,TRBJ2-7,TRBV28,CASSNPGPGRREQYF,TGTGCCAGCAGCAACCCGGGACCTGGACGACGGGAGCAGTACTTC
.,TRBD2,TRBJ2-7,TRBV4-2,CASSPGLAAYEQYF,TGTGCCAGCAGCCCAGGGCTAGCGGCGTACGAGCAGTACTTC
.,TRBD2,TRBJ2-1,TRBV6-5,CAISPGTSENEQFF,TGTGCCATCAGTCCCGGGACTAGCGAGAATGAGCAGTTCTTC
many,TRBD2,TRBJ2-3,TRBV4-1,CASSQVWGLVGTQYF,TGCGCCAGCAGCCAAGTTTGGGGACTAGTCGGTACGCAGTATTTT
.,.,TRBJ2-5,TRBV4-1,CASSQPFQETQYF,TGCGCCAGCAGCCAGCCCTTCCAAGAGACCCAGTACTTC
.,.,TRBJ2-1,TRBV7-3,CASSLTTDEQFF,TGTGCCAGCAGCTTAACGACAGATGAGCAGTTCTTC
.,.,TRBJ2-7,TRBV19,CASSPNEGRQQYF,TGTGCCAGTAGTCCTAATGAAGGACGTCAGCAGTACTTC
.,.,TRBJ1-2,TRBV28,CASRRVEGYTF,TGTGCCAGCAGAAGGGTTGAGGGCTACACCTTC
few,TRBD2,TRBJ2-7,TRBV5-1,CASSREGSPYEQYF,TGCGCCAGCTCCAGGGAGGGTTCACCCTACGAGCAGTACTTC
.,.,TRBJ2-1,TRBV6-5,CASRGGSYNEQFF,TGTGCCAGCAGGGGGGGCTCCTACAATGAGCAGTTCTTC
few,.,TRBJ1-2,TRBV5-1,CASSPPVRSPEGGYTF,TGCGCCAGCAGCCCACCCGTCCGGTCTCCGGAGGGTGGCTACACCTTC
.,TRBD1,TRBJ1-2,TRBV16,CASSQGTGDYGYTF,TGTGCCAGCAGCCAAGGGACAGGGGACTATGGCTACACCTTC
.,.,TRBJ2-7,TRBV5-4,CASSYETGQSYEQYF,TGTGCCAGCAGTTACGAGACTGGACAGTCCTACGAGCAGTACTTC
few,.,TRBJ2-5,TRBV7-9,CASSPGTPSSKYF,TGTGCCAGCAGCCCCGGGACTCCTTCTTCCAAGTACTTC
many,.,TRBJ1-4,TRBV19,CASSIPEGEKLFF,TGTGCCAGTAGTATCCCGGAGGGTGAAAAACTGTTTTTT
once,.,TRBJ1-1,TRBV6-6,CASSYSKVVGTEAFF,TGTGCCAGCAGTTACTCCAAAGTAGTGGGGACTGAAGCTTTCTTT
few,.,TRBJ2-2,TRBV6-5,CASSPGTGNTGELFF,TGTGCCAGCAGCCCCGGGACTGGTAACACCGGGGAGCTGTTTTTT
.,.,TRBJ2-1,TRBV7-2,CASSAGVHEQFF,TGTGCCAGCAGCGCCGGGGTACATGAGCAGTTCTTC
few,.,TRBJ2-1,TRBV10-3,CAIRAMLQDNEQFF,TGTGCCATCAGGGCGATGCTACAAGACAATGAGCAGTTCTTC
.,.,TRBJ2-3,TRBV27,CASKFGSSTDTQYF,TGTGCCAGCAAATTCGGATCTAGCACAGATACGCAGTATTTT
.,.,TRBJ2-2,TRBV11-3,CASSFGQLNTGELFF,TGTGCCAGCAGCTTCGGACAGTTGAACACCGGGGAGCTGTTTTTT
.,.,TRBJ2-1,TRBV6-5,CASRLSQGNEQFF,TGTGCCAGCAGACTTTCTCAGGGGAATGAGCAGTTCTTC
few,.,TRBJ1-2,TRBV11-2,CASSPSPYGYTF,TGTGCCAGCAGCCCATCACCCTATGGCTACACCTTC
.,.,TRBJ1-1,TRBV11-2,CASRADWDKNTEAFF,TGTGCCAGCAGGGCCGACTGGGACAAGAACACTGAAGCTTTCTTT
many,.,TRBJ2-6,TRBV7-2,CASSFQFRANVLTF,TGTGCCAGCAGCTTCCAATTTAGGGCCAACGTCCTGACTTTC
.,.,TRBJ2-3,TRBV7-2,CASSLLEADTQYF,TGTGCCAGCAGCTTACTGGAGGCAGATACGCAGTATTTT
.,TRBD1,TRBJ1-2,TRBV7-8,CASSSRTGIDGYTF,TGTGCCAGCAGCTCCCGGACAGGGATTGATGGCTACACCTTC
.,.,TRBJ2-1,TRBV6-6,CASSRRTGPGNEQFF,TGTGCCAGCAGCCGTAGGACGGGTCCGGGGAATGAGCAGTTCTTC
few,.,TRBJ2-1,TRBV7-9,CATGATGLSEQFF,TGTGCGACGGGGGCGACAGGTTTGAGTGAGCAGTTCTTC
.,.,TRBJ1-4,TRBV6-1,CASSEVQSNEKLFF,TGTGCCAGCAGTGAAGTACAGTCAAATGAAAAACTGTTTTTT
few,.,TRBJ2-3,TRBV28,CASGVGGGFSTDTQYF,TGTGCCAGCGGAGTGGGGGGCGGTTTCAGCACAGATACGCAGTATTTT
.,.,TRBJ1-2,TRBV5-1,CASSLEQGYGYTF,TGCGCCAGCAGCTTGGAGCAGGGCTATGGCTACACCTTC
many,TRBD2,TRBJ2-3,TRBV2,CASSPSGSDTQYF,TGTGCCAGCAGTCCTAGCGGGTCAGATACGCAGTATTTT
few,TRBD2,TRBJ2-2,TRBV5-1,CASSLGLAVIRAGELFF,TGCGCCAGCAGCTTGGGACTAGCGGTGATTCGAGCCGGGGAGCTGTTTTTT
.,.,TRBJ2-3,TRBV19,CASSGGGMATDTQYF,TGTGCCAGCAGTGGGGGCGGGATGGCCACAGATACGCAGTATTTT
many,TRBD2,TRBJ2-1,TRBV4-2,CASSQDRGLAANNEQFF,TGTGCCAGCAGCCAAGATCGTGGACTAGCGGCTAACAATGAGCAGTTCTTC
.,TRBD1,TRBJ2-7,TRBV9,CASSPGDRAYEQYF,TGTGCCAGCAGCCCAGGGGACAGGGCCTACGAGCAGTACTTC
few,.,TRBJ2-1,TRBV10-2,CASSELGSYNEQFF,TGCGCCAGCAGTGAGTTGGGCTCCTACAATGAGCAGTTCTTC
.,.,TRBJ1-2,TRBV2,CASIKDRVGNGYTF,TGTGCCAGCATCAAGGACCGTGTTGGCAATGGCTACACCTTC
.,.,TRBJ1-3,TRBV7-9,CASSLGQRNTIYF,TGTGCCAGCAGCCTAGGACAGCGAAACACCATATATTTT
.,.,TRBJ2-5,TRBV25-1,CASSESGRIGYTQYF,TGTGCCAGCAGTGAATCGGGCAGGATAGGGTACACCCAGTACTTC
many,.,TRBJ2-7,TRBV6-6,CASRERGYEQYF,TGTGCCAGCAGAGAGAGGGGCTACGAGCAGTACTTC
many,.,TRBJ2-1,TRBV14,CASSQSPNEQFF,TGTGCCAGCAGCCAAAGTCCCAATGAGCAGTTCTTC
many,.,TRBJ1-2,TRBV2,CASIQTQSYGYTF,TGTGCCAGCATACAGACACAATCCTATGGCTACACCTTC
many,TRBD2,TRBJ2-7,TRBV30,CAWSSPGLALYEQYF,TGTGCCTGGAGTTCCCCGGGACTAGCGTTGTACGAGCAGTACTTC
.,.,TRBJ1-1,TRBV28,CASSLRVGGEAFF,TGTGCCAGCAGTCTGCGCGTGGGGGGAGAAGCTTTCTTT
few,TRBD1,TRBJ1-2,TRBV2,CASSETGDGGYTF,TGTGCCAGCAGTGAAACAGGGGATGGTGGCTACACCTTC
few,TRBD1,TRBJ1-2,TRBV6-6,CASSFRQGYGYTF,TGTGCCAGCAGTTTTCGACAGGGTTATGGCTACACCTTC
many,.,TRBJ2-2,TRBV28,CASRPSDTGELFF,TGTGCCAGCCGACCAAGTGATACCGGGGAGCTGTTTTTT
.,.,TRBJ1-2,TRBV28,CASIAGALTYGYTF,TGTGCCAGCATTGCCGGGGCTCTTACCTATGGCTACACCTTC
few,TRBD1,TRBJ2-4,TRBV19,CASSKGQGAGNIQYF,TGTGCCAGTAGCAAAGGACAGGGGGCTGGAAACATTCAGTACTTC
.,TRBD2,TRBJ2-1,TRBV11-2,CASSPPGLGSYNEQFF,TGTGCCAGCAGCCCCCCTGGACTAGGCTCCTACAATGAGCAGTTCTTC
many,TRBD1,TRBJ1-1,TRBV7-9,CASSRRDRNTEAFF,TGTGCCAGCAGCCGCCGGGACAGAAACACTGAAGCTTTCTTT